The 10 T cell receptor beta chains below all came from one sample that was sequenced in a study of blood T cell repertoires in COVID-19. The assay was immunoSEQ multiplex PCR, and TCRdb's table has in-frame clones only and misses some. In the table there are 60,000 to 90,000 clones, about 83% of which are singletons. Sequencing was done on a sample of peripheral blood. Receptor source: a man between 45 and 60 years old with acute or convalescent COVID-19.

V gene TRBV7-8 combines with J gene TRBJ2-7; 7 bases match TRBD1. J was trimmed by 6 bases and V by 1 base; bases with no gene match: 9. CDR3 length: 15 amino acids. The germline V gene encodes CDR1 SGHVS and CDR2 FQNEAQ. As DNA, the CDR3 is TGTGCCAGCAGCTTAGGATCGACAGGGTCTCTCGAGCAGTACTTC. Residues: CASSLGSTGSLEQYF. Full variable domain (missing parts from reference TRBV7-8 and TRBJ2-7): GAGVSQSPRYKVAKRGQDVALRCDPISGHVSLFWYQQALGQGPEFLTYFQNEAQLDKSGLPSDRFFAERPEGSVSTLKIQRTQQEDSAVYLCASSLGSTGSLEQYFGPGTRLTVT.

The rearrangement joins TRBV5-1 to TRBJ2-1; 7 bases map to TRBD2. From germline, CDR1 is SGHRS and CDR2 YFSETQ. V trimming: 1 base; J trimming: 5 bases; junction bases outside the gene matches: 6. The CDR3 is 15 residues long. The CDR3 loop reads CASSLWGEGHNEQFF. The CDR3 nucleotides read TGCGCCAGCAGCTTGTGGGGGGAGGGCCACAATGAGCAGTTCTTC.

V and J are TRBV2 and TRBJ2-3; 9 positions agree with TRBD2. V lost 3 bases and J lost 2; bases outside the gene matches: 6. Germline V gives CDR1 SNHLY, CDR2 FYNNEI. The CDR3 contains 16 residues. The CDR3 reads CASSDQLAGFTDTQYF. DNA for the CDR3: TGTGCCAGCAGTGACCAGCTAGCGGGGTTCACAGATACGCAGTATTTT.

The chain carries TRBV9 and TRBJ1-2; D not certain. V was shortened by 10 bases and J by 5 bases, with 12 bases between the two germline ends. Germline V gene sequence: CDR1 SGDLS, CDR2 YYNGEE. The CDR3 totals 11 residues. DNA of the CDR3: TGTGCCTATAATAACAAGTATGGCTACACCTTC. Its protein is CAYNNKYGYTF. The complete variable domain, with remaining parts taken from reference TRBV9 and TRBJ1-2, reads DSGVTQTPKHLITATGQRVTLRCSPRSGDLSVYWYQQSLDQGLQFLIQYYNGEERAKGNILERFSAQQFPDLHSELNLSSLELGDSALYFCAYNNKYGYTFGSGTRLTVV.

The CDR3 DNA is TGTGCCAGCTCACCAGATCCGGGATTGAAGGATCAGCCCCAGCATTTT. It translates to CASSPDPGLKDQPQHF. V is TRBV18 and J is TRBJ1-5; D unresolved. In germline, CDR1 is KGHSH, CDR2 LQKENI. V lost 2 bases and J lost 5, with 16 bases in between. The CDR3 loop spans 16 amino acids.

CDR3 nucleotide sequence: TGTGCCAGCAGCTTGACCCCGGGGGGCCGCGATGAGCAGTTCTTC. Amino acids: CASSLTPGGRDEQFF. The chain uses TRBV7-2 and TRBJ2-1, with D maybe TRBD2 (7 bases). Germline CDR1 SGHTA, CDR2 FQGNSA. V was trimmed by 3 bases and J by 8 bases, leaving 17 bases between them. The CDR3 sequence is 15 residues long.

The chain couples TRBV5-6 to TRBJ1-1; 9 bases match TRBD1. V was pared by 3 bases and J by 7 bases, with 7 bases of the junction left unmatched. The CDR3 is 14 residues long. The V gene's germline CDR1 is SGHDT and CDR2 YYEEEE. The CDR3 DNA is TGTGCCAGCAGCTCATACAGGGGGCTTGGTGAAGCTTTCTTT. Its translation is CASSSYRGLGEAFF.

The V gene is TRBV10-3, the J gene TRBJ1-3; D might be TRBD1 (5 bases). The CDR3 is made up of 16 amino acids. Between the trimmed V and J ends, which lost 8 bases and 2 bases, there was a span of 19 bases. Per germline, CDR1 ENHRY and CDR2 SYGVKD. CDR3 in amino acids: CAIAGPGSRTGNTIYF. The CDR3 nucleotides are TGTGCCATCGCGGGGCCCGGGTCCCGGACTGGAAACACCATATATTTT.

The chain uses TRBV6-6 and TRBJ2-5, with D possibly matching TRBD2 (6 bases). V was shortened by 6 bases and J by 5 bases, with 13 bases between the two germline ends. The CDR3 totals 13 residues. CDR1 and CDR2 (germline): MNHNY, SVGAGI (reference sequence). CDR3 bases: TGTGCCAGCAGCCTTAGCGGAGGGGAGACCCAGTACTTC. This sequence encodes CASSLSGGETQYF.

This chain joins TRBV5-4 and TRBJ2-2, with TRBD2 identical over 10 bases. Per the germline V gene, CDR1 is SGHNT and CDR2 is YYREEE (reference sequence). The CDR3 sequence is 15 residues long. V lost 1 base and J lost 4; bases outside the gene matches: 1. The DNA of the CDR3 is TGTGCCAGCAGCTTGAGGACTAGCGGCACCGGGGAGCTGTTTTTT. This sequence encodes CASSLRTSGTGELFF.